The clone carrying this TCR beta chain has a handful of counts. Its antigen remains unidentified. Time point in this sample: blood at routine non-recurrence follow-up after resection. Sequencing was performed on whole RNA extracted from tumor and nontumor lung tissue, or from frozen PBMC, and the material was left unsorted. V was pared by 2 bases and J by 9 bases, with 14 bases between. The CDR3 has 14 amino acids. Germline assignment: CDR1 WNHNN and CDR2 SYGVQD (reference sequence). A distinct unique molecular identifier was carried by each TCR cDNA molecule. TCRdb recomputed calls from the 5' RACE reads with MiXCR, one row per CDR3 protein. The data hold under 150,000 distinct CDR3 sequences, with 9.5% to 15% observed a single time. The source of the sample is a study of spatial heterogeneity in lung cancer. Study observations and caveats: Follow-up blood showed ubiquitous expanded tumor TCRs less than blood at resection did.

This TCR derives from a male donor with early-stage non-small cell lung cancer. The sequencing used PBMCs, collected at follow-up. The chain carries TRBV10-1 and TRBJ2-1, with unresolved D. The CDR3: CASSEGDPWGEQFF. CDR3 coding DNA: TGCGCCAGCAGTGAGGGCGATCCGTGGGGTGAGCAGTTCTTC.